This T cell receptor beta chain appears in the sequencing data of a study of OX40 agonist ivuxolimab in advanced cancers. Autoimmune disease history or systemic immunosuppression excluded patients. The assay was immunoSEQ multiplex PCR, and TCRdb's table has in-frame clones only and misses some. Seen here are approximately 20,000 clones, 77% observed once, and the top ten hold 15% to 20%. This CDR3 contains 13 residues. The germline V and J ends were trimmed by 1 base and 1 base, with 4 bases remaining between them. Germline lookup yields CDR1 LNHNV and CDR2 YYDKDF (reference sequence). The source of this sequence is an adult with an advanced solid tumor such as melanoma, head and neck, liver or kidney cancer. The material sequenced was CD4+ or CD8+ T cells sorted from blood, taken in a trial of the OX40 agonist ivuxolimab. This rearrangement joins TRBV15 to TRBJ1-1, with no clear D. DNA for the CDR3: TGTGCCACCAGCAGAGGACAGAACACTGAAGCTTTCTTT. This codes for CATSRGQNTEAFF.